This T cell receptor (beta chain) was sequenced in a study of cytomegalovirus exposure and HLA in healthy donors. Study-wide context: When 350 to 500 donors were genotyped, more than 70% of them were found to fall in the Caucasian-associated ancestry cluster.

Primers: 60 Vbeta forward and 13 Jbeta reverse. Sequenced by immunoSEQ multiplex PCR; TCRdb stores in-frame clones only, minus some. The table shows over 80,000 clones, with 73% occurring only once. Comments on this clone: Its antigen is not known.

The study, taken as a whole, reports: Later on, a genetic analysis was performed. It linked a missense variant in DCLRE1C with V- and J-gene trimming of TCR beta. Accurate predictions that matched the HLA-A and HLA-B alleles of most subjects were reportedly made from TCR beta sequences.

V was cut by 3 bases and J by 4 bases, with 15 bases left in between. Germline assignment: CDR1 LGHNA and CDR2 YSLEER. This CDR3 has 15 residues. The chain combines TRBV4-3 with TRBJ1-1, with a weak D call TRBD1 (5 bases). This receptor was identified in a man in his forties or fifties in good health and CMV-seronegative. The sequencing input was PBMCs. The CDR3, as DNA: TGCGCCAGCAGCCATACCTGGGGGGGGAGCACTGAAGCTTTCTTT. It specifies CASSHTWGGSTEAFF.